This entry lists 23 T cell receptor beta chains sequenced from one sample in a study of shared clonotypes between healthy human individuals. Assay used: immunoSEQ multiplex PCR; TCRdb lists only in-frame clones, some missing. Of about 1 million clones in the sample, approximately 68% are singletons; the top ten hold roughly 1.5%. The sample was memory CD4+ T cells sorted from blood. Regarding subset: CD45RA-negative fraction. These receptors all stem from a man aged 18 to 30 in good health.

The chain recombines TRBV5-1 with TRBJ2-5; tentatively, D is TRBD1 (6 bases). The V and J ends lost 6 bases and 1 base respectively, with 19 bases between them. This CDR3 is built from 16 residues. Germline lookup yields CDR1 SGHRS and CDR2 YFSETQ. The CDR3 here is CASNPTPGTTQETQYF. In nucleotides, the CDR3 is TGCGCCAGCAACCCTACGCCGGGGACAACCCAAGAGACCCAGTACTTC.

J is TRBJ2-2 and V is TRBV5-6, with 8 bases identical to TRBD2. The junction had 5 bases not matched to a gene; V was cut back by 2 bases and J by 5 bases. Germline CDR1 SGHDT, CDR2 YYEEEE. The CDR3 consists of 15 residues. The CDR3 protein is CASSFREGGTGELFF. The CDR3 bases are TGTGCCAGCAGCTTCCGGGAGGGGGGAACCGGGGAGCTGTTTTTT.

The V and J genes are TRBV6-5 and TRBJ2-3; tentatively, D is TRBD1 or TRBD2 (5 bases each). The V end was cut by 5 bases, the J end by 0 bases, with 12 bases between. Germline CDR1 and CDR2: MNHEY and SVGAGI. This CDR3 has 15 residues. The CDR3 is CASSRGGTSTDTQYF. The CDR3 nucleotides read TGTGCCAGCAGTCGTGGGGGTACTAGCACAGATACGCAGTATTTT.

The chain carries TRBV5-4 and TRBJ1-1; D is undetermined. Looked up from germline, CDR1 is SGHNT and CDR2 is YYREEE (reference sequence). V was shortened by 4 bases and J by 6 bases, with 13 bases between the two germline ends. The CDR3 runs to 13 residues. The CDR3 loop reads CASSAQGISEAFF. As DNA, the CDR3 is TGTGCCAGCAGCGCTCAAGGGATATCTGAAGCTTTCTTT.

This clone has a single count. A far larger clone is one nucleotide away, so this likely arose from a read error. The sample has other DNA sequences that encode this CDR3 too. The chain is built from TRBV6-4 and TRBJ1-1, with D uncertain. Trimming removed 2 bases at V and 1 base at J, with 5 bases between. The CDR3 spans 13 residues. From germline, CDR1 is MRHNA and CDR2 SNTAGT. Here the CDR3 DNA reads TGTGCCAGCAGTGACAGGGAGAACACTGAAGCTTTCTTT. This encodes CASSDRENTEAFF.

This clone was found once. The rearrangement uses TRBV6-4 and TRBJ2-3, with TRBD2 matching 7 bases. Per the germline V gene, CDR1 is MRHNA and CDR2 is SNTAGT. V shed 0 bases, J shed 1 base, and the junction held 1 base outside the gene matches. CDR3 size: 15 residues. The DNA of the CDR3 is TGTGCCAGCAGTGACTCGGGAGGGCGCACAGATACGCAGTATTTT. Encoded protein: CASSDSGGRTDTQYF.

The chain links TRBV9 to TRBJ2-1, with TRBD2 identical over 14 bases. The CDR3 has 16 residues. CDR1 and CDR2 (germline): SGDLS, YYNGEE. Trimming at V came to 3 bases and at J to 10 bases, leaving 9 bases not matched to a gene. CDR3 sequence: CASSAQTSGGAYEQFF. DNA of the CDR3: TGTGCCAGCAGCGCTCAGACTAGCGGGGGGGCGTACGAGCAGTTCTTC.

The V call is TRBV7-9, the J call TRBJ1-3, with D unresolved. V gave up 1 base and J gave up 15 bases, with 10 bases separating them. The CDR3 sequence is 11 residues long. Germline V gene data show CDR1 as SEHNR and CDR2 as FQNEAQ (reference sequence). The CDR3 reads CASSLGLAAYF. The CDR3 DNA follows: TGTGCCAGCAGCTTAGGCTTGGCAGCATATTTT.

This clone was detected only a few times. The chain joins TRBV7-8 to TRBJ2-3; TRBD2 matches 7 bases. V gave up 4 bases and J gave up 8 bases; unmatched junction bases: 6. The CDR3 is 13 residues long. Germline values: CDR1 SGHVS, CDR2 FQNEAQ. In DNA form, the CDR3 reads TGTGCCAGCAGCTCGGCGGGGGAGTCTACGCAGTATTTT. This codes for CASSSAGESTQYF.

The CDR3 is CSVGQGPQETQYF. CDR3 sequence (DNA): TGCAGCGTTGGACAGGGCCCGCAAGAGACCCAGTACTTC. This chain uses TRBV29-1 with TRBJ2-5; 7 positions match TRBD1. Germline V gene lookup returns CDR1 SQVTM and CDR2 ANQGSEA. Losses at the gene ends were 4 bases for V and 2 bases for J; bases not matched to a gene: 4. The CDR3 runs to 13 residues.

The chain joins TRBV18 to TRBJ2-1; D remains ambiguous. This CDR3 spans 14 amino acids. Germline V CDR1 and CDR2: KGHSH, LQKENI. Trimming pared 2 bases from V and 3 bases from J, leaving 8 bases between. CDR3 sequence (DNA): TGTGCCAGCTCACCAAATTGGGGCTACAATGAGCAGTTCTTC. Encoded protein: CASSPNWGYNEQFF.

The CDR3, as DNA: TGTGCCAGCAGCTTAGTAGGATCTGGGGCCAACGTCCTGACTTTC. It yields the protein CASSLVGSGANVLTF. The chain couples TRBV7-9 to TRBJ2-6; D not certain. The germline CDR1 and CDR2 sequences are SEHNR and FQNEAQ (reference sequence). This CDR3 has 15 residues. The germline V and J ends were trimmed by 1 base and 1 base, with 5 bases remaining between them.

The chain couples TRBV10-2 to TRBJ2-1; TRBD2 matches at 9 bases. Germline values: CDR1 WSHSY, CDR2 SAAADI. The length of the CDR3 is 15 residues. V lost 2 bases and J lost 8; bases outside the gene matches: 7. CDR3 in amino acids: CASSEPAGGQDEQFF. The DNA of the CDR3 is TGCGCCAGCAGTGAGCCGGCGGGAGGGCAGGATGAGCAGTTCTTC.

This chain joins TRBV7-9 and TRBJ1-1; D ambiguous. Germline loops: CDR1 SEHNR, CDR2 FQNEAQ (reference sequence). Trimming took 5 bases from V and 0 from J, leaving 16 bases between them. The CDR3 is 16 residues long. The CDR3 here is CASSPPLTAVNTEAFF. The CDR3 coding sequence is TGTGCCAGCAGCCCCCCGCTGACGGCAGTGAACACTGAAGCTTTCTTT.

V gene TRBV4-1 combines with J gene TRBJ2-7, with 11 bases aligning to TRBD2. V shed 3 bases, J shed 2 bases, and the junction held 6 bases outside the gene matches. In germline, CDR1 is MGHRA, CDR2 YSYEKL. The CDR3 covers 16 residues. CDR3 coding DNA: TGCGCCAGCAGCCAGATGCCGGGACTAGCGGCCTACGAGCAGTACTTC. Protein sequence: CASSQMPGLAAYEQYF.

The V and J genes are TRBV11-2 and TRBJ2-2; D gene uncertain. Germline CDR1 is SGHAT and CDR2 is FQNNGV. V was pared by 3 bases and J by 0 bases, with 8 bases between. The CDR3 contains 15 residues. For the CDR3, the DNA is TGTGCCAGCAGCTTGGCGGCAGCGAACACCGGGGAGCTGTTTTTT. Its translation is CASSLAAANTGELFF. The variable domain in full, completed from reference TRBV11-2 and TRBJ2-2, reads EAGVAQSPRYKIIEKRQSVAFWCNPISGHATLYWYQQILGQGPKLLIQFQNNGVVDDSQLPKDRFSAERLKGVDSTLKIQPAKLEDSAVYLCASSLAAANTGELFFGEGSRLTVL.

The chain combines TRBV6-5 with TRBJ2-7; TRBD1 or TRBD2 may be the D gene (5 bases each). The CDR3 is 16 residues long. Germline loops: CDR1 MNHEY, CDR2 SVGAGI. V was trimmed by 0 bases and J by 2 bases, leaving 14 bases between them. Here the CDR3 reads CASSYSSSGATYEQYF. CDR3 in DNA: TGTGCCAGCAGTTACTCAAGCTCCGGGGCTACCTACGAGCAGTACTTC.

The chain combines TRBV7-3 with TRBJ2-1; D is unresolved. The CDR3 contains 14 residues. Trimming pared 0 bases from V and 5 bases from J, leaving 8 bases between. The germline V gene encodes CDR1 SGHTA and CDR2 FQGTGA. CDR3 bases: TGTGCCAGCAGCTTAACTCGGACGAACAATGAGCAGTTCTTC. This codes for CASSLTRTNNEQFF.

In its sample, this clone was seen once. CDR3 loop: CASSPRVGGDTEAFF. The DNA of the CDR3 is TGTGCCAGCTCACCACGAGTTGGGGGGGACACTGAAGCTTTCTTT. This rearrangement joins TRBV18 to TRBJ1-1; weak D call: TRBD1 (5 bases). Trimming shortened V by 1 base and J by 3 bases, and 12 bases separated the two germline ends. Germline V gene data show CDR1 as KGHSH and CDR2 as LQKENI. This CDR3 spans 15 amino acids.

This clone was observed a single time. This chain joins TRBV11-2 and TRBJ1-1; a weak D match, TRBD1 (5 bases). The length of the CDR3 is 16 residues. V was clipped by 5 bases and J by 0 bases, with 16 bases between them. Germline V CDR1 and CDR2: SGHAT, FQNNGV. The CDR3 protein is CASSVTGGKVNTEAFF. The CDR3 DNA reads as TGTGCCAGCAGCGTTACAGGAGGAAAGGTGAACACTGAAGCTTTCTTT. The full variable domain, completed using reference TRBV11-2 and TRBJ1-1, is EAGVAQSPRYKIIEKRQSVAFWCNPISGHATLYWYQQILGQGPKLLIQFQNNGVVDDSQLPKDRFSAERLKGVDSTLKIQPAKLEDSAVYLCASSVTGGKVNTEAFFGQGTRLTVV.

The chain uses TRBV9 and TRBJ2-5, with 15 positions matching TRBD2. V trimming: 3 bases; J trimming: 2 bases; junction bases outside the gene matches: 8. The CDR3 runs to 18 residues. The germline CDR1 and CDR2 sequences are SGDLS and YYNGEE. The CDR3 sequence: CASSGRTSGRATQETQYF. The CDR3 bases are TGTGCCAGCAGCGGCCGGACTAGCGGGAGGGCTACGCAAGAGACCCAGTACTTC.

CDR3 sequence: CSDRDSLGETQYF. In DNA, the CDR3 is TGCAGCGACCGGGACAGTTTAGGGGAGACCCAGTACTTC. This sequence joins TRBV29-1 and TRBJ2-5; 7 bases line up with TRBD1. With 7 bases clipped from V and 5 bases from J, the junction kept 10 bases outside the gene matches. Germline V gene lookup returns CDR1 SQVTM and CDR2 ANQGSEA. This CDR3 is built from 13 residues.

V gene TRBV2 combines with J gene TRBJ1-1, with a possible D match to TRBD1 (6 bases). Germline CDR1 SNHLY, CDR2 FYNNEI. The CDR3 loop spans 14 amino acids. Trimming took off 4 bases at V and 5 bases at J, with 14 bases between the two ends. CDR3 sequence: CASSAKGGGTEAFF. CDR3 coding DNA: TGTGCCAGCAGTGCAAAGGGGGGCGGAACTGAAGCTTTCTTT.